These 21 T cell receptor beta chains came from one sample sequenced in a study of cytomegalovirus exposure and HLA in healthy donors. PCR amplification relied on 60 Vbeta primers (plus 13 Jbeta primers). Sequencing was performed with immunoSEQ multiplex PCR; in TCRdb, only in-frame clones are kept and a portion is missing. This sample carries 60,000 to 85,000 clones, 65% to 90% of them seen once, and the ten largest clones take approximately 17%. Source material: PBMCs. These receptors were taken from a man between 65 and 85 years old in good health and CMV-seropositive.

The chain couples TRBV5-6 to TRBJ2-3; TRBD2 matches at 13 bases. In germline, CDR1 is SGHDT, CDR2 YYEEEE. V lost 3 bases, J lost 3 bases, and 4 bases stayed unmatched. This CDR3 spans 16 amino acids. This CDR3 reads CASSSLAGGITDTQYF. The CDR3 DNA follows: TGTGCCAGCAGCTCACTAGCGGGGGGGATAACAGATACGCAGTATTTT. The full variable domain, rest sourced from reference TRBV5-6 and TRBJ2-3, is DAGVTQSPTHLIKTRGQQVTLRCSPKSGHDTVSWYQQALGQGPQFIFQYYEEEERQRGNFPDRFSGHQFPNYSSELNVNALLLGDSALYLCASSSLAGGITDTQYFGPGTRLTVL.

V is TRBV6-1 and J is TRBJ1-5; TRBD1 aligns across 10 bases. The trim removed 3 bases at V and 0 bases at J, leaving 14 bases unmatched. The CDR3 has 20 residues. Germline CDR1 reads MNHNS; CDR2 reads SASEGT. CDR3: CASSDPSSSGTGASNQPQHF. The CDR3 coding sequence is TGTGCCAGCAGTGACCCTAGTTCTTCCGGGACAGGGGCTAGCAATCAGCCCCAGCATTTT.

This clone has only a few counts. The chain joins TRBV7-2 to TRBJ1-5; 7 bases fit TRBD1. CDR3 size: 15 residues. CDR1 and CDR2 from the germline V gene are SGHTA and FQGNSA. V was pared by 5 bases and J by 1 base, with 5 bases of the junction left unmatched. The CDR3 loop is CASSRTGWSNQPQHF. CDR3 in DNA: TGTGCCAGCAGCCGGACAGGATGGAGCAATCAGCCCCAGCATTTT.

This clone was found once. The CDR3 spells CASTREDNNYGYTF. CDR3 sequence (DNA): TGTGCCAGTACGAGGGAGGATAATAACTATGGCTACACCTTC. V usage is TRBV6-1 and J usage is TRBJ1-2, with D unclear. CDR1 MNHNS and CDR2 SASEGT come from the germline V gene. V lost 9 bases to trimming and J lost 1 base, with 15 bases between them. CDR3 size: 14 residues.

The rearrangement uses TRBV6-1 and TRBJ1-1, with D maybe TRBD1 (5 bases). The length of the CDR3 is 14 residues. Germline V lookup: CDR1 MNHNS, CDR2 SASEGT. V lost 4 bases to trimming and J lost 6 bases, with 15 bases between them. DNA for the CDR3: TGTGCCAGCAGTGTAGAGGGGAGGAAGGCTGAAGCTTTCTTT. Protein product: CASSVEGRKAEAFF.

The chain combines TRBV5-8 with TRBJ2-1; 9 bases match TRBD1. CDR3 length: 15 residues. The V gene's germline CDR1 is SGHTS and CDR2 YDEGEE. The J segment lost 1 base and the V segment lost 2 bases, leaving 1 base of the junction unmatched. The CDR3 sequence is CASSLQGASYNEQFF. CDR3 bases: TGTGCCAGCAGCTTACAGGGGGCATCCTACAATGAGCAGTTCTTC.

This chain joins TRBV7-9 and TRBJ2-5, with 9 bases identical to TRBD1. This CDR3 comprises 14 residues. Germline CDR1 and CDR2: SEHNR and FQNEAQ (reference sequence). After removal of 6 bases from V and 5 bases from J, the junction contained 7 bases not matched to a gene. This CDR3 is CASSRTGGAETQYF. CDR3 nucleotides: TGTGCCAGCAGTCGTACAGGGGGCGCGGAGACCCAGTACTTC.

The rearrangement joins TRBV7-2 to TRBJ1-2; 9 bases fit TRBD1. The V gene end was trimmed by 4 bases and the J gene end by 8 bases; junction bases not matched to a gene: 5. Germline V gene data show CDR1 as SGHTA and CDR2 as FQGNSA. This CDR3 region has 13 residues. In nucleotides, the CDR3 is TGTGCCAGCAGCTCGGGACAGGGAGGCGGCTACACCTTC. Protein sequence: CASSSGQGGGYTF. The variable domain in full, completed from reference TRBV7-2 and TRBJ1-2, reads GAGVSQSPSNKVTEKGKDVELRCDPISGHTALYWYRQSLGQGLEFLIYFQGNSAPDKSGLPSDRFSAERTGGSVSTLTIQRTQQEDSAVYLCASSSGQGGGYTFGSGTRLTVV.

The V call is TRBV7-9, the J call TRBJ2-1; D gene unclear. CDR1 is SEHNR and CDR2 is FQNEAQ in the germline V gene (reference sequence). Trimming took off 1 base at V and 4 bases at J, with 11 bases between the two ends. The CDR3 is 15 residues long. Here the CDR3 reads CASSLGVVRYNEQFF. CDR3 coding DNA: TGTGCCAGCAGCTTAGGCGTTGTGCGGTACAATGAGCAGTTCTTC.

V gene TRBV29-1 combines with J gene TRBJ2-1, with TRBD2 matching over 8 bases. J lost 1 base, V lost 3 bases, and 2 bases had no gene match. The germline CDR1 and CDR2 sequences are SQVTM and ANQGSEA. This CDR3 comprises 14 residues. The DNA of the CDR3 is TGCAGCGTTGATGAGCGGGGGTCCTACAATGAGCAGTTCTTC. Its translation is CSVDERGSYNEQFF.

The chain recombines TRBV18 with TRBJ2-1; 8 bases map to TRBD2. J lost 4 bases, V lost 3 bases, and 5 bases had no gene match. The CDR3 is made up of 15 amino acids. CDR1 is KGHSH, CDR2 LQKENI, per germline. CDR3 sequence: CASSPRVAGYNEQFF. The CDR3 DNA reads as TGTGCCAGCTCACCTAGAGTAGCGGGATACAATGAGCAGTTCTTC.

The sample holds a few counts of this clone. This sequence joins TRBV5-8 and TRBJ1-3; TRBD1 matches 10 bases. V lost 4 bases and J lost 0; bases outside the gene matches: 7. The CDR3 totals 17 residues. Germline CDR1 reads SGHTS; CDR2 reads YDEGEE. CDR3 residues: CASSPWTGGSSGNTIYF. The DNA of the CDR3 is TGTGCCAGCAGCCCCTGGACAGGGGGAAGCTCTGGAAACACCATATATTTT.

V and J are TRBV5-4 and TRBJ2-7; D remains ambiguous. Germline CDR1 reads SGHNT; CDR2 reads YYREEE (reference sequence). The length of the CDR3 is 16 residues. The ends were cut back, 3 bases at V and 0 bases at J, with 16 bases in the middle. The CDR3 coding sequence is TGTGCCAGCAGCTCCCTCCACCGAGCTGACTCCTACGAGCAGTACTTC. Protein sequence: CASSSLHRADSYEQYF.

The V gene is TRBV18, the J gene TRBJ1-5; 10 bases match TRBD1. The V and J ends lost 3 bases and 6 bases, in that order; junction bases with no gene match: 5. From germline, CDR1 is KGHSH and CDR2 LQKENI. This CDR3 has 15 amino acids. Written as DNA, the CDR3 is TGTGCCAGCTCACCCGGGACAGGGGAGTCTCAGCCCCAGCATTTT. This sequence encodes CASSPGTGESQPQHF.

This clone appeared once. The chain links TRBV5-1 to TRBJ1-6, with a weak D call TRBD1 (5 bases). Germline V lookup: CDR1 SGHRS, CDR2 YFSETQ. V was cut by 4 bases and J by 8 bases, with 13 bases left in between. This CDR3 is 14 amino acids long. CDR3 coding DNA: TGCGCCAGCAGCCCAGGGCCCACTTATTCACCCCTCCACTTT. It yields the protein CASSPGPTYSPLHF.

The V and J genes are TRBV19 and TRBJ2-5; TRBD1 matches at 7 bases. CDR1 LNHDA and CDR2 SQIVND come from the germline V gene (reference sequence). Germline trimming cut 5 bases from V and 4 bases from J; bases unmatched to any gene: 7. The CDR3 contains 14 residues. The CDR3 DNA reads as TGTGCCAGTAGTCCCATGGACAGGCGAGAGACCCAGTACTTC. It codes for CASSPMDRRETQYF.

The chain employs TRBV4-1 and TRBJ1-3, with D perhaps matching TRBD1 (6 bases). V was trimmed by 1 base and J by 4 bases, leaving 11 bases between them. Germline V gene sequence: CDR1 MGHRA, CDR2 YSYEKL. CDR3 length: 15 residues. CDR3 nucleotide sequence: TGCGCCAGCAGCCAAGCCAGGGGCCAGGGAAACACCATATATTTT. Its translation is CASSQARGQGNTIYF.

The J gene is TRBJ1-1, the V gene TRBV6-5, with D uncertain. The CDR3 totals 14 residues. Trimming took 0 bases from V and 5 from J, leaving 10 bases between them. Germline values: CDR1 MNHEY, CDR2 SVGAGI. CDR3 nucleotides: TGTGCCAGCAGTTACTCCGATCGGGGAACTGAAGCTTTCTTT. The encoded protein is CASSYSDRGTEAFF.

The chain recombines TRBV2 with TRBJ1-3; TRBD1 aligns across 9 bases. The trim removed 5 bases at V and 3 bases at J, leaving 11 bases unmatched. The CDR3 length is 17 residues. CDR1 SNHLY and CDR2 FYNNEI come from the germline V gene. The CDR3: CASSSRSTGGRGNTIYF. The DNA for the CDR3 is TGTGCCAGCAGTTCAAGAAGCACAGGGGGCCGTGGAAACACCATATATTTT. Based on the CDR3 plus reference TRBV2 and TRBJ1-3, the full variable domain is EPEVTQTPSHQVTQMGQEVILRCVPISNHLYFYWYRQILGQKVEFLVSFYNNEISEKSEIFDDQFSVERPDGSNFTLKIRSTKLEDSAMYFCASSSRSTGGRGNTIYFGEGSWLTVV.

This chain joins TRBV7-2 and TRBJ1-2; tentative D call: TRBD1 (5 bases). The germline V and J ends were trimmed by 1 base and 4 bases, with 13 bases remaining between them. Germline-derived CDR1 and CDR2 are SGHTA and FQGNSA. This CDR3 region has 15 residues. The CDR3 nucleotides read TGTGCCAGCAGCTTAGGGTCAGGGTTTTTCTATGGCTACACCTTC. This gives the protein CASSLGSGFFYGYTF.

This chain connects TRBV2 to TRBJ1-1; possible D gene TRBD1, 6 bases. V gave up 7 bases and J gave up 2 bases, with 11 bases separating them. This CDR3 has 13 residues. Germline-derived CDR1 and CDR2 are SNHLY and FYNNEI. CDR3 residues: CASNGQFNTEAFF. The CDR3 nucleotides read TGTGCCAGCAACGGACAGTTTAACACTGAAGCTTTCTTT.